What follows are 27 T cell receptor beta chains derived from one specimen sequenced in a study of CD8 T cells in Susac syndrome (dated by TCRdb to the late 2010s). Library prep was done by the immunoSEQ multiplex PCR assay. RNA was extracted with the RNeasy kit and roughly 0.5 to 1 ug was reverse transcribed using random hexamers. In-frame beta chains were kept once TCRdb had trimmed the public reads at Q25 with fastp and called clones with MiXCR. Each record represents a unique CDR3 protein, reported with the most common genes and DNA among its rows. This sample is represented by around 130,000 distinct CDR3 sequences; 90% to 95% of them were singletons. Around 0.12% of the sample is taken by the ten largest. What was sequenced was CD4+ T cells from PBMCs. These receptors were collected from a human donor in good health.

The chain uses TRBV7-9 and TRBJ2-5, with D uncertain. The germline CDR1 and CDR2 sequences are SEHNR and FQNEAQ (reference sequence). Trimming stripped 3 bases from V and 5 bases from J, with 13 bases between. This CDR3 spans 14 amino acids. CDR3 in amino acids: CASSLALGLETQYF. The CDR3 region has the DNA TGTGCCAGCAGCTTGGCCCTGGGGTTGGAGACCCAGTACTTC.

The J gene is TRBJ2-7, the V gene TRBV18, with D perhaps matching TRBD1 or TRBD2 (5 bases each). The CDR3 runs to 14 residues. CDR1 is KGHSH, CDR2 LQKENI, per germline. Trimming shortened V by 5 bases and J by 3 bases, and 14 bases separated the two germline ends. CDR3 sequence reads: CASSEGTVFYEQYF. The CDR3 bases are TGTGCCAGCTCAGAAGGGACGGTGTTCTACGAGCAGTACTTC.

The gene calls are TRBV5-1 and TRBJ2-5, with 7 bases lining up with TRBD2. This CDR3 has 18 amino acids. Per germline, CDR1 SGHRS and CDR2 YFSETQ. Trimming at V came to 6 bases and at J to 4 bases, leaving 21 bases not matched to a gene. The CDR3 loop reads CASNRASTSRRGPETQYF. In DNA, the CDR3 is TGCGCCAGCAATCGGGCATCGACTAGCCGAAGAGGACCAGAGACCCAGTACTTC.

The chain recombines TRBV12-3 or TRBV12-4 with TRBJ1-1, with 8 bases identical to TRBD1. With V trimmed by 3 bases and J by 4 bases, 4 bases remained unmatched. There are 14 residues in the CDR3. The CDR3 spells CASSFRQGITEAFF. The CDR3 coding sequence is TGTGCCAGCAGTTTTAGACAGGGGATCACTGAAGCTTTCTTT.

The chain couples TRBV7-9 to TRBJ2-1; 14 bases fit TRBD2. Trimming took 5 bases from V and 9 from J; bases not matched to a gene: 9. Germline CDR1 SEHNR, CDR2 FQNEAQ (reference sequence). There are 16 residues in the CDR3. CDR3 in DNA: TGTGCCAGCAGCCCACCGGGACTAGCGGGAGTGGGTGAGCAGTTCTTC. It yields the protein CASSPPGLAGVGEQFF.

The chain is built from TRBV7-9 and TRBJ2-1; TRBD2 matches at 10 bases. Trimming took 1 base from V and 7 from J; bases not matched to a gene: 4. This CDR3 has 15 amino acids. Germline V gene lookup returns CDR1 SEHNR and CDR2 FQNEAQ (reference sequence). CDR3 nucleotides: TGTGCCAGCAGCTTAGAGGCTAGCGGGAGAAATGAGCAGTTCTTC. This gives the protein CASSLEASGRNEQFF.

The rearrangement joins TRBV10-3 to TRBJ2-6; D possibly corresponds to TRBD1 (6 bases). This CDR3 is 19 amino acids long. Trimming took 7 bases from V and 2 from J, leaving 24 bases between them. Germline-derived CDR1 and CDR2 are ENHRY and SYGVKD. The CDR3: CAIMAAVGQGLTGANVLTF. DNA of the CDR3: TGTGCCATCATGGCGGCGGTGGGCCAGGGGTTGACTGGGGCCAACGTCCTGACTTTC.

The J gene is TRBJ2-2, the V gene TRBV23-1; D is possibly TRBD1 (6 bases). TRBV23-1 is identified as an open reading frame with a role that is uncertain. The CDR3 is 16 residues long. Trimming took 0 bases from V and 8 from J, leaving 16 bases between them. For the CDR3, the DNA is TGCGCCAGCAGTCAATCCCACCAACAGGGTTCGGGGGAGCTGTTTTTT. It codes for CASSQSHQQGSGELFF.

The chain links TRBV20-1 to TRBJ1-2; 7 positions agree with TRBD1. The CDR3 runs 14 residues. V gave up 3 bases and J gave up 4 bases; unmatched junction bases: 8. Per the germline V gene, CDR1 is DFQATT and CDR2 is SNEGSKA (reference sequence). The CDR3 loop is CSARYTGTAYGYTF. CDR3 in DNA: TGCAGTGCTAGGTATACCGGGACAGCCTATGGCTACACCTTC.

This clonotype has only one observation. The chain joins TRBV5-1 to TRBJ1-1; 9 positions agree with TRBD1. This CDR3 spans 13 amino acids. Germline-derived CDR1 and CDR2 are SGHRS and YFSETQ. Trimming took 3 bases from V and 7 from J; bases not matched to a gene: 4. This CDR3 reads CASSSGTGFEAFF. As DNA, the CDR3 is TGCGCCAGCAGCTCCGGGACAGGGTTTGAAGCTTTCTTT.

In this sample, this clonotype turned up once. The rearrangement links TRBV6-5 to TRBJ2-3; 8 positions agree with TRBD1. The CDR3 is 16 amino acids. V was clipped by 2 bases and J by 2 bases; unmatched bases: 6. Germline V gene data show CDR1 as MNHEY and CDR2 as SVGAGI. The CDR3 loop is CASSYGRGPPTDTQYF. The DNA for the CDR3 is TGTGCCAGCAGTTACGGCAGGGGGCCTCCCACAGATACGCAGTATTTT.

The V and J genes are TRBV12-5 and TRBJ2-7; the match to TRBD1 covers 9 bases. With 1 base clipped from V and 6 bases from J, the junction kept 10 bases outside the gene matches. Per germline, CDR1 LGHNT and CDR2 FRNRAP. This CDR3 is built from 16 residues. The CDR3 DNA sequence: TGTGCTAGTGGTTTGGCTACCGGGACAGGGAGCGGCGAGCAGTACTTC. Its protein product is CASGLATGTGSGEQYF.

The chain uses TRBV18 and TRBJ2-5, with 10 bases lining up with TRBD2. The J segment lost 4 bases and the V segment lost 6 bases, leaving 5 bases of the junction unmatched. There are 14 residues in the CDR3. The germline CDR1 and CDR2 sequences are KGHSH and LQKENI. The CDR3 reads CASSTGTSVETQYF. CDR3 DNA: TGTGCCAGCTCGACAGGGACTAGCGTAGAGACCCAGTACTTC.

This clonotype was observed a single time. This rearrangement joins TRBV19 to TRBJ1-5; D gene uncertain. Trimming pared 10 bases from V and 0 bases from J, leaving 16 bases between. This CDR3 comprises 15 residues. CDR1 and CDR2 from the germline V gene are LNHDA and SQIVND (reference sequence). The CDR3 protein is CATRATRNSNQPQHF. CDR3 nucleotide sequence: TGTGCCACCCGGGCCACAAGAAATAGCAATCAGCCCCAGCATTTT.

About this clonotype: At one boundary the junction diverges from the germline segment, which might be a read error. The genes are TRBV29-1 and TRBJ1-2, with TRBD1 identical over 9 bases. This CDR3 is 13 amino acids long. The germline CDR1 and CDR2 sequences are SQVTM and ANQGSEA. The chain's CDR3 is CSGEPQGAYGYTF. The DNA of the CDR3 is TGCAGCGGTGAACCACAGGGGGCATATGGCTACACCTTC. The whole variable domain, remainder taken from reference TRBV29-1 and TRBJ1-2, is SAVISQKPSRDICQRGTSLTIQCQVDSQVTMMFWYRQQPGQSLTLIATANQGSEATYESGFVIDKFPISRPNLTFSTLTVSNMSPEDSSIYLCSGEPQGAYGYTFGSGTRLTVV.

The chain links TRBV10-2 to TRBJ2-7; possible D gene TRBD2, 6 bases. The germline CDR1 and CDR2 sequences are WSHSY and SAAADI. Trimming took off 5 bases at V and 4 bases at J, with 18 bases between the two ends. This CDR3 region has 15 residues. DNA for the CDR3: TGCGCCAGCAGTAACAACCCCCCCGGACTATACGAGCAGTACTTC. Translating gives CASSNNPPGLYEQYF.

The chain uses TRBV9 and TRBJ2-3; 9 bases line up with TRBD2. The V segment lost 6 bases and the J segment 2 bases; nucleotides outside the gene matches: 10. This CDR3 has 16 amino acids. Germline lookup yields CDR1 SGDLS and CDR2 YYNGEE. Written as DNA, the CDR3 is TGTGCCAGCAACCCCGCCGGGACTAGCTTCACAGATACGCAGTATTTT. Amino acid sequence: CASNPAGTSFTDTQYF.

The chain combines TRBV5-1 with TRBJ2-3, with 8 bases identical to TRBD2. CDR3 length: 17 residues. V trimming: 3 bases; J trimming: 5 bases; junction bases outside the gene matches: 14. Looked up from germline, CDR1 is SGHRS and CDR2 is YFSETQ. The CDR3 sequence is CASSSVGAGVLGDTQYF. Here the CDR3 DNA reads TGCGCCAGCAGCTCGGTGGGAGCGGGAGTCCTAGGAGATACGCAGTATTTT.

About this clonotype: An end of the junction differs from the germline gene, which may be a read error. The DNA for the CDR3 is TGTGGGCAGACCGGCTACAGCACAGATACGCAGTATTTT. Translating it yields CGQTGYSTDTQYF. The V call is TRBV29-1, the J call TRBJ2-3, with no clear D. The CDR3 consists of 13 residues. Germline V gene lookup returns CDR1 SQVTM and CDR2 ANQGSEA.

The chain employs TRBV12-3 or TRBV12-4 and TRBJ2-1; TRBD1 might be the D (5 bases). This CDR3 is 16 amino acids long. Trimming cost V 8 bases and J 4 bases, with 21 bases left between them. CDR3 sequence: CASCSFMRQRYNEQFF. CDR3 nucleotides: TGTGCCAGCTGTTCGTTTATGAGACAGCGTTACAATGAGCAGTTCTTC.

The V call is TRBV6-6, the J call TRBJ2-1, with a tentative D call TRBD1 (5 bases). CDR3 size: 14 residues. Trimming removed 6 bases at V and 7 bases at J, with 16 bases between. CDR1 and CDR2 (germline): MNHNY, SVGAGI (reference sequence). CDR3 bases: TGTGCCAGCAGAGGACACCACTCTGGGAATGAGCAGTTCTTC. Amino acids: CASRGHHSGNEQFF.

This clonotype was seen only once. The chain links TRBV5-1 to TRBJ2-5; D call uncertain. Per the germline V gene, CDR1 is SGHRS and CDR2 is YFSETQ. The CDR3 runs 11 residues. V was shortened by 4 bases and J by 5 bases, with 6 bases between the two germline ends. The CDR3 region has the DNA TGCGCCAGCAGCATTTTGGAGACCCAGTACTTC. This codes for CASSILETQYF. The full variable domain, its missing parts supplied by reference TRBV5-1 and TRBJ2-5, is KAGVTQTPRYLIKTRGQQVTLSCSPISGHRSVSWYQQTPGQGLQFLFEYFSETQRNKGNFPGRFSGRQFSNSRSEMNVSTLELGDSALYLCASSILETQYFGPGTRLLVL.

This clonotype was observed a single time. V is TRBV29-1 and J is TRBJ2-7; D not certain. Germline V gene data show CDR1 as SQVTM and CDR2 as ANQGSEA. V was shortened by 6 bases and J by 7 bases, with 22 bases between the two germline ends. The CDR3 extends over 14 amino acids. The chain's CDR3 is CSVKSGLPRMEQYF. In nucleotides, the CDR3 is TGCAGCGTGAAGAGTGGCCTGCCCCGGATGGAGCAGTACTTC.

The rearrangement uses TRBV18 and TRBJ2-2; D remains unclear. The CDR3 totals 12 residues. The V gene's germline CDR1 is KGHSH and CDR2 LQKENI. V was cut by 6 bases and J by 4 bases, with 6 bases left in between. The CDR3 loop is CASSKLTGELFF. The CDR3 region has the DNA TGTGCCAGCTCTAAGCTCACCGGGGAGCTGTTTTTT. Drawing the rest from reference TRBV18 and TRBJ2-2, the complete variable domain is NAGVMQNPRHLVRRRGQEARLRCSPMKGHSHVYWYRQLPEEGLKFMVYLQKENIIDESGMPKERFSAEFPKEGPSILRIQQVVRGDSAAYFCASSKLTGELFFGEGSRLTVL.

The gene calls are TRBV28 and TRBJ2-7; D might be TRBD2 (5 bases). There are 14 residues in the CDR3. Germline lookup yields CDR1 MDHEN and CDR2 SYDVKM. V lost 11 bases and J 0 bases, leaving 17 bases between the germline ends. The CDR3 nucleotides are TGTGCCTCCCTGCCGGCGGGTAGCTCCTACGAGCAGTACTTC. Its translation is CASLPAGSSYEQYF.

The rearrangement uses TRBV30 and TRBJ2-7; the match to TRBD2 covers 10 bases. Germline V gene sequence: CDR1 GTSNPN, CDR2 SVGIG (reference sequence). The V segment lost 0 bases and the J segment 0 bases; nucleotides outside the gene matches: 11. The CDR3 is 18 amino acids. CDR3 bases: TGTGCCTGGAGTGTATTAAGGACTAGCGGCAGGAGCTCCTACGAGCAGTACTTC. Its translation is CAWSVLRTSGRSSYEQYF. Variable domain in full (rest from reference TRBV30 and TRBJ2-7): SQTIHQWPATLVQPVGSPLSLECTVEGTSNPNLYWYRQAAGRGLQLLFYSVGIGQISSEVPQNLSASRPQDRQFILSSKKLLLSDSGFYLCAWSVLRTSGRSSYEQYFGPGTRLTVT.

This chain links TRBV29-1 with TRBJ2-1; 8 bases are shared with TRBD2. This CDR3 has 12 residues. Germline CDR1 reads SQVTM; CDR2 reads ANQGSEA. The DNA of the CDR3 is TGCAGTGCCTTAGCGGGAAGGTATGAGCAGTTCTTC. Its protein product is CSALAGRYEQFF.